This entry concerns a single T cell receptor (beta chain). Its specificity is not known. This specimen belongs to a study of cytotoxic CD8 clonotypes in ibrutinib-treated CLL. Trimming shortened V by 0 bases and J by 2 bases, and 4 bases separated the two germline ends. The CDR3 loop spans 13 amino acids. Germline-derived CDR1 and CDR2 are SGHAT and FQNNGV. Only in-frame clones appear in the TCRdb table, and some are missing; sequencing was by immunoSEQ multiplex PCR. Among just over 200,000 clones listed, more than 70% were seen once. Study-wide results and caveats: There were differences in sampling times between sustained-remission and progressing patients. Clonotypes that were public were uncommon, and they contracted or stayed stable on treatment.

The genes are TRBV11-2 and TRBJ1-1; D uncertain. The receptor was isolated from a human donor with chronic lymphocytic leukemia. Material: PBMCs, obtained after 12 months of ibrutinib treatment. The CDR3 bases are TGTGCCAGCAGCTTAGAACTCAACACTGAAGCTTTCTTT. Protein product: CASSLELNTEAFF.